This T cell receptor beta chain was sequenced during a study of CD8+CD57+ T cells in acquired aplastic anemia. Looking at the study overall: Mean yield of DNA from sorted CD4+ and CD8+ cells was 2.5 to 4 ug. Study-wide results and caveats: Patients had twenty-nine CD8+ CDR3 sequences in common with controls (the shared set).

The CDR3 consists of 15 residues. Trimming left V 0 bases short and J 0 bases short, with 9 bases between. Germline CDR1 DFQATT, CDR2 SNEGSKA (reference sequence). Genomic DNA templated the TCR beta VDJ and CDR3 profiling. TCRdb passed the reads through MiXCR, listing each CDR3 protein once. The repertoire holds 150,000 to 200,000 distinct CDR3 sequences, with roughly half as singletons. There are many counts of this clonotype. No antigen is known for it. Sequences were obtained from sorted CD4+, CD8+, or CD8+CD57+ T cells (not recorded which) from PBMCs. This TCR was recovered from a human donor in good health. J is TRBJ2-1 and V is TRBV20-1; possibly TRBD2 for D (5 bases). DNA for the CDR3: TGCAGTGCTAGAGAAGGGAGCAGCTCCTACAATGAGCAGTTCTTC. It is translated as CSAREGSSSYNEQFF.